A single sample gave rise to the 10 T cell receptor beta chains below, sequenced in a study of T cell responses to AZD1222 COVID-19 vaccine (dated by TCRdb to about 2021). The time point tag for this specimen amounts to: baseline before first vaccination. The library was prepared using the immunoSEQ multiplex PCR assay. This immuneACCESS table, as held by TCRdb, lists in-frame sequences with V and J called but not all clones. Of the missing ones, under half trace to an unresolved V gene in checked studies; the others have no known cause. The sample data list 80,000 or so clones, and 65% to 85% of these were observed just once. The top ten constitute 2.9% of the sample. The input for sequencing was peripheral blood, taken on day 0 of AZD1222 vaccination. These receptors were taken from an adult in good health.

The rearrangement uses TRBV18 and TRBJ2-1; TRBD1 aligns across 11 bases. The CDR3 is 17 amino acids. V was pared by 2 bases and J by 2 bases, with 5 bases of the junction left unmatched. Germline V gene data show CDR1 as KGHSH and CDR2 as LQKENI. The CDR3: CASSPSRTGGTYNEQFF. The DNA of the CDR3 is TGTGCCAGCTCACCATCAAGGACAGGGGGCACCTACAATGAGCAGTTCTTC.

This rearrangement joins TRBV19 to TRBJ1-2, with D possibly matching TRBD1 (5 bases). Germline assignment: CDR1 LNHDA and CDR2 SQIVND (reference sequence). The germline V and J ends were trimmed by 7 bases and 6 bases, with 15 bases remaining between them. This CDR3 contains 13 residues. The CDR3 bases are TGTGCCAGTATTACCTGGGGGGATGATGGCTACACCTTC. Amino acid sequence: CASITWGDDGYTF.

The CDR3 nucleotides are TGCGCCAGCAGTGAGTCGAGTGGGGTAGTGTATGAGCAGTTCTTC. As protein: CASSESSGVVYEQFF. The rearrangement uses TRBV10-2 and TRBJ2-1, with D hard to call. Germline V gene data show CDR1 as WSHSY and CDR2 as SAAADI. The CDR3 consists of 15 residues. Trimming stripped 0 bases from V and 8 bases from J, with 14 bases between.

The CDR3 nucleotides read TGCACCAGCAGCCAACCCGGGGTAGCGGGAGCTCGGGCCGGGGAGCTGTTTTTT. This codes for CTSSQPGVAGARAGELFF. The chain recombines TRBV1 with TRBJ2-2; the table names TRBD2, a call not compared with the DNA. TRBV1 is noted as a pseudogene. The CDR3 is made up of 18 amino acids.

This clone was counted between two and nine times. The chain combines TRBV9 with TRBJ1-1; D gene ambiguous. Germline CDR1 and CDR2: SGDLS and YYNGEE. This CDR3 has 14 amino acids. V dropped 0 bases and J dropped 3 bases, with 9 bases sitting between them. CDR3 sequence: CASSVDRSDTEAFF. In nucleotides, the CDR3 is TGTGCCAGCAGCGTAGATCGATCGGACACTGAAGCTTTCTTT.

The rearrangement links TRBV7-9 to TRBJ2-5, with D possibly being TRBD1 (6 bases). This CDR3 has 14 amino acids. Per the germline V gene, CDR1 is SEHNR and CDR2 is FQNEAQ (reference sequence). Trimming took off 5 bases at V and 0 bases at J, with 10 bases between the two ends. Here the CDR3 reads CASSIRDNQETQYF. CDR3 coding DNA: TGTGCCAGCAGCATCCGGGACAACCAAGAGACCCAGTACTTC. Based on the CDR3 plus reference TRBV7-9 and TRBJ2-5, the full variable domain is DTGVSQNPRHKITKRGQNVTFRCDPISEHNRLYWYRQTLGQGPEFLTYFQNEAQLEKSRLLSDRFSAERPKGSFSTLEIQRTEQGDSAMYLCASSIRDNQETQYFGPGTRLLVL.

V and J are TRBV27 and TRBJ1-3; possible D gene TRBD1, 5 bases. The CDR3 consists of 15 residues. Germline V CDR1 and CDR2: MNHEY, SMNVEV (reference sequence). The V end was cut by 5 bases, the J end by 1 base, with 12 bases between. The chain's CDR3 is CASSRAGLSGNTIYF. The CDR3 DNA follows: TGTGCCAGCAGTCGAGCAGGGTTGTCTGGAAACACCATATATTTT.

The chain is built from TRBV15 and TRBJ1-2; D remains ambiguous. This CDR3 spans 18 amino acids. The germline V gene has CDR1 LNHNV and CDR2 YYDKDF (reference sequence). Trimming stripped 0 bases from V and 0 bases from J, with 17 bases between. The CDR3 bases are TGTGCCACCAGCAGAGAATCGGCAGTTTCAAGGGCTAACTATGGCTACACCTTC. Protein product: CATSRESAVSRANYGYTF.

On this clone: Compared with germline, one end of the junction differs, possibly owing to a read error. V gene TRBV13 combines with J gene TRBJ2-3, with 9 bases lining up with TRBD1. CDR3 length: 15 amino acids. The germline gives CDR1 PRHDT, CDR2 FYEKMQ (reference sequence). This CDR3 reads CAGSAGTGRTDTQYF. For the CDR3, the DNA is TGTGCCGGCAGCGCCGGGACAGGGAGGACAGATACGCAGTATTTT.

There are a few counts of this clone. The rearrangement joins TRBV3-1 (or the pseudogene TRBV3-2) to TRBJ1-5; D remains unclear. The germline CDR1 and CDR2 sequences are LGHDT and YNNKEL (reference sequence). Trimming took 0 bases from V and 9 from J, leaving 21 bases between them. This CDR3 has 17 amino acids. CDR3 region: CASSQEPPGNLVRPQHF. The CDR3 DNA follows: TGTGCCAGCAGCCAAGAACCCCCGGGGAACCTTGTTAGGCCCCAGCATTTT.